This T cell receptor (beta chain) was recovered during a study of blood T cell repertoires in COVID-19. This clone was counted only a few times. Within 2 weeks before study entry, exposed participants met a COVID-19 case. CDR3 size: 16 residues. The germline CDR1 and CDR2 sequences are SEHNR and FQNEAQ (reference sequence). Trimming removed 5 bases from V and 8 bases from J, with 21 bases in between. TCRdb's table, derived via immunoSEQ multiplex PCR, lists solely in-frame clones and lacks some. The table records hundreds of thousands of clones, around 90% of them present only once. The clonotype was recovered from a man aged 30 to 39 who had been exposed to COVID-19. This chain uses TRBV7-9 with TRBJ2-2, with unresolved D. Material for sequencing was PBMCs or T cells enriched from blood (not recorded which). CDR3 DNA: TGTGCCAGCAGCCAAAGCCTAAGCGCTAGGCTTGGGGAGCTGTTTTTT. Its translation: CASSQSLSARLGELFF.